This record looks at one T cell receptor beta chain sequence and its context. Produced via immunoSEQ multiplex PCR; TCRdb's table is partial and in-frame only. The sample yields about 61,000 clones, approximately 84% seen once. V was clipped by 3 bases and J by 3 bases, with 9 bases between them. Germline V gene sequence: CDR1 LGHNT, CDR2 FRNRAP. The CDR3 is 13 amino acids. This entry belongs to a study of blood T cell repertoires in COVID-19. The clonotype comes from an elderly man in a cohort sampled during active COVID-19. This chain joins TRBV12-5 and TRBJ2-7; maybe TRBD1 (6 bases). The specimen sequenced was peripheral blood. CDR3 residues: CASGLGGFYEQYF. CDR3 in DNA: TGTGCTAGTGGTTTAGGGGGATTCTACGAGCAGTACTTC.